This T cell receptor (beta chain) was profiled in a study of T cell responses to AZD1222 COVID-19 vaccine. Note on this clone: The antigen is undetermined. The sample carries other DNA sequences with the same CDR3.

Using immunoSEQ multiplex PCR, the repertoire was profiled, and TCRdb retains in-frame clones only, with some absent. Of around 150,000 clones listed, roughly 93% were seen once; the top ten hold just under 2%. Overall study results and limits: The CD4 TCRs associated with vaccination extended across spike and predominated at 160-218 and 743-854. Donors were largely white British and mainly female; clonal diversity was possibly underestimated.

This CDR3 is built from 12 residues. Germline CDR1 SEHNR, CDR2 FQNEAQ (reference sequence). V lost 5 bases and J 2 bases, leaving 7 bases between the germline ends. The sequencing used peripheral blood, collected 28 days after the second AZD1222 dose. The chain recombines TRBV7-9 with TRBJ2-7; D gene uncertain. The sequence came from an adult who received the AZD1222 COVID-19 vaccine. For the CDR3, the DNA is TGTGCCAGCAGCCCCTCAGCCTACGAGCAGTACTTC. Translation: CASSPSAYEQYF.